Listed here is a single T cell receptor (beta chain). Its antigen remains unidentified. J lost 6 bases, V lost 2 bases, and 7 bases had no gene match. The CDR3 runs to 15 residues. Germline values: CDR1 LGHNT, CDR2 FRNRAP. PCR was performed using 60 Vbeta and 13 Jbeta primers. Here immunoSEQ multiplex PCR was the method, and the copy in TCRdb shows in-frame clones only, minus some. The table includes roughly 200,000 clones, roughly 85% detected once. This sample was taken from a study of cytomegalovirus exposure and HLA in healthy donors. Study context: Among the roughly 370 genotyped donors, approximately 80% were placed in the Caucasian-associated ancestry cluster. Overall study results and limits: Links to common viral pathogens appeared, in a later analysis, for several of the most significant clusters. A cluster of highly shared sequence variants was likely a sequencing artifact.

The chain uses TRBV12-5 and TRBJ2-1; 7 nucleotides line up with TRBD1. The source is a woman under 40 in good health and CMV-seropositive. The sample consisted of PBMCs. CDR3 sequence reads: CASGLNLDRANEQFF. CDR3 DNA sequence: TGTGCTAGTGGTTTGAACCTAGACAGGGCCAATGAGCAGTTCTTC.